This paragraph covers one T cell receptor (beta chain) sequence. TCRdb's copy holds only in-frame clones and misses some; the assay was immunoSEQ multiplex PCR. This repertoire shows about 1 million clones, about 75% found once; its top ten account for over 1.3%. This entry is derived from a study of shared clonotypes between healthy human individuals. V lost 1 base to trimming and J lost 4 bases, with 22 bases between them. Germline CDR1 and CDR2: KGHSH and LQKENI. CDR3 length: 18 residues. The source material was memory CD4+ T cells sorted from blood. Subset defined: CD45RA-negative fraction. This chain uses TRBV18 with TRBJ1-1; perhaps TRBD1 as D (5 bases). The sequence was obtained from a man aged 18 to 29 in good health. The CDR3 nucleotides read TGTGCCAGCTCACCACTGTTTGGGGACGGGTTTGGGGGCACTGAAGCTTTCTTT. Translated: CASSPLFGDGFGGTEAFF.